This T cell receptor (beta chain) originates from a study of T cell responses to AZD1222 COVID-19 vaccine. Generated by immunoSEQ multiplex PCR, the TCRdb table keeps only in-frame clones and is missing some. The top ten hold approximately 4% of the sample, which has about 190,000 clones, more than 90% seen once. CDR1 GTSNPN and CDR2 SVGIG come from the germline V gene (reference sequence). This CDR3 has 15 residues. V dropped 4 bases and J dropped 1 base, with 14 bases sitting between them. Points on this clone: Its matching antigen is unknown.

Notes on the study in general: The sample set comprised mostly white British donors with more females, and clonal diversity was possibly underestimated.

The starting material was peripheral blood, obtained 28 days after the second dose of the MenACWY control vaccine. The sequence derives from an adult who received the MenACWY meningococcal vaccine as a control. The gene calls are TRBV30 and TRBJ2-1, with a weak D call TRBD2 (6 bases). CDR3 DNA: TGTGCCTGGACCCCGACTAGTTCATCCTACAATGAGCAGTTCTTC. Amino acid sequence: CAWTPTSSSYNEQFF.